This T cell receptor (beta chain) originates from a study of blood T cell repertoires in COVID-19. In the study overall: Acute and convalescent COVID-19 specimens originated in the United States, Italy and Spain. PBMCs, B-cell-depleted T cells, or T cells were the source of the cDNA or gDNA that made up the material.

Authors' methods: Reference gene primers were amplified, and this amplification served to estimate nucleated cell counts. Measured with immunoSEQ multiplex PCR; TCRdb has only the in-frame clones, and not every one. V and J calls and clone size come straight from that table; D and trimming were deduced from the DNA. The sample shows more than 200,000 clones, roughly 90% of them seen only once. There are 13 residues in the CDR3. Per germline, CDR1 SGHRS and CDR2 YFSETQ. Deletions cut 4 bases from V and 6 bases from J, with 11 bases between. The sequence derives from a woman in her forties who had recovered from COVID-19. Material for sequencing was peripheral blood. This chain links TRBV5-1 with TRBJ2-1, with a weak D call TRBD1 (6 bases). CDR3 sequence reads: CASSPDRPNEQFF. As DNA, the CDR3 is TGCGCCAGCAGCCCTGACAGGCCCAATGAGCAGTTCTTC.